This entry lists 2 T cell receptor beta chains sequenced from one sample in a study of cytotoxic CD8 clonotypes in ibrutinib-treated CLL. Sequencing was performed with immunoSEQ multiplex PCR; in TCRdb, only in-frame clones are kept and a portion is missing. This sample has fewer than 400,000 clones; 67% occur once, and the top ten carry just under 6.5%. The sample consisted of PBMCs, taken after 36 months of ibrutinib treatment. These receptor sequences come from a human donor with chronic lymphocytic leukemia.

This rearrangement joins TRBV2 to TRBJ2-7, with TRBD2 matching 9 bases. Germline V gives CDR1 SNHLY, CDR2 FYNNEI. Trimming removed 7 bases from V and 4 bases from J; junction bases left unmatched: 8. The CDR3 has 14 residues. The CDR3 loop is CASKVRGGKYEQYF. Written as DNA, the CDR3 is TGTGCCAGCAAGGTGCGGGGGGGAAAATACGAGCAGTACTTC. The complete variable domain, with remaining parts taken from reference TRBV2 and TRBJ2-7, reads EPEVTQTPSHQVTQMGQEVILRCVPISNHLYFYWYRQILGQKVEFLVSFYNNEISEKSEIFDDQFSVERPDGSNFTLKIRSTKLEDSAMYFCASKVRGGKYEQYFGPGTRLTVT.

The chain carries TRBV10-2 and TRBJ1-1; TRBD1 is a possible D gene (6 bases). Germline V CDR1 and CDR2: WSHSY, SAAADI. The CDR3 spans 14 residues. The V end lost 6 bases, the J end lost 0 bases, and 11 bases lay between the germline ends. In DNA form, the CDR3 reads TGCGCCAGCAGGGCAGGGGTGTTGAACACTGAAGCTTTCTTT. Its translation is CASRAGVLNTEAFF.